The text below deals with one TCR beta chain. The entry originates in a study of blood T cell repertoires in COVID-19. Study-wide background: The samples span acute and convalescent COVID-19 from the United States, Italy and Spain. Nucleic acid was either cDNA or gDNA, and it came from T cells, B-cell-depleted T cells, or PBMCs.

Per the germline V gene, CDR1 is SGHTA and CDR2 is FQGNSA. V trimming: 0 bases; J trimming: 2 bases; junction bases outside the gene matches: 3. This CDR3 comprises 15 residues. Original processing methods: Amplification with reference gene primers provided the estimates of nucleated cell counts. Generated by immunoSEQ multiplex PCR, the TCRdb table keeps only in-frame clones and is missing some. Clonal size and the V and J genes are those of that table, whereas D and trimming came from the DNA. The sample has over 200,000 clones, almost 90% seen once. The TCR comes from a man younger than 35 with active or convalescent COVID-19. The rearrangement uses TRBV7-2 and TRBJ2-7; 8 bases align to TRBD1. Sequences were obtained from peripheral blood. The CDR3 DNA reads as TGTGCCAGCAGCTTAGCAGCGGACAGGGCCTACGAGCAGTACTTC. Its translation is CASSLAADRAYEQYF.